A single sample is the source of the 15 T cell receptor beta chains below, sequenced in a study of blood T cells in healthy people across ages. Together with a sample-barcoded 5' primer, a J-beta primer mix was included in a second PCR lasting about 6 to 11 cycles. A single record per CDR3 protein comes from TCRdb applying MiXCR to the 5' RACE reads. The data contain over 1.5 million distinct CDR3 sequences, around 50% of them singletons. The sample comprised blood. All receptors derive from a woman in her forties in good health.

The chain employs TRBV12-5 and TRBJ2-3; D remains ambiguous. The CDR3 runs 11 residues. V gave up 2 bases and J gave up 4 bases, with 1 base separating them. Germline CDR1 and CDR2: LGHNT and FRNRAP. CDR3 in amino acids: CASGLSDTQYF. Here the CDR3 DNA reads TGTGCTAGTGGTTTGTCAGATACGCAGTATTTT.

This clonotype turned up a few times. V is TRBV20-1 and J is TRBJ2-4, with D tentatively TRBD1 or TRBD2 (6 bases each). The CDR3 sequence is 15 residues long. Germline values: CDR1 DFQATT, CDR2 SNEGSKA (reference sequence). V lost 4 bases and J 0 bases, leaving 13 bases between the germline ends. CDR3 sequence reads: CSAKGGNLAKNIQYF. The CDR3 bases are TGCAGTGCTAAAGGGGGGAACCTAGCCAAAAACATTCAGTACTTC.

The V gene is TRBV5-1, the J gene TRBJ2-6; D is uncertain. The CDR3 runs to 17 residues. Germline V gene lookup returns CDR1 SGHRS and CDR2 YFSETQ. Trimming took 4 bases from V and 4 from J, leaving 18 bases between them. CDR3 loop: CASSEFVWGSGANVLTF. CDR3 nucleotide sequence: TGCGCCAGCAGCGAGTTTGTCTGGGGATCAGGGGCCAACGTCCTGACTTTC.

The sample holds a few counts of this clonotype. The chain's CDR3 is CASSQYQGSQPQHF. The CDR3, as DNA: TGCGCCAGCAGCCAATATCAGGGGAGTCAGCCCCAGCATTTT. The V gene is TRBV4-3, the J gene TRBJ1-5, with D possibly TRBD1 on 6 matching bases. The CDR3 is 14 amino acids. Germline CDR1 LGHNA, CDR2 YSLEER. With 2 bases removed from V and 6 bases from J, the gap between germline ends came to 11 bases.

This chain uses TRBV13 with TRBJ1-2; 7 positions agree with TRBD1. Trimming at V came to 3 bases and at J to 4 bases, leaving 8 bases not matched to a gene. Germline V gene lookup returns CDR1 PRHDT and CDR2 FYEKMQ (reference sequence). The length of the CDR3 is 15 residues. CDR3 amino acids: CASSFAGQPVYGYTF. The CDR3 coding sequence is TGTGCCAGCAGCTTCGCGGGACAGCCCGTCTATGGCTACACCTTC.

This rearrangement joins TRBV28 to TRBJ1-2; D gene unclear. The CDR3 runs to 12 residues. The germline V gene encodes CDR1 MDHEN and CDR2 SYDVKM. Trimming shortened V by 8 bases and J by 7 bases, and 14 bases separated the two germline ends. The CDR3 sequence is CASGRGETGYTF. The CDR3 coding sequence is TGTGCCAGCGGCCGAGGAGAAACTGGCTACACCTTC.

The V gene is TRBV28, the J gene TRBJ2-7; unclear D gene. V lost 5 bases and J lost 7, with 18 bases in between. The CDR3 extends over 14 amino acids. Per germline, CDR1 MDHEN and CDR2 SYDVKM. This chain's CDR3 is CASSPLWLIREQYF. DNA for the CDR3: TGTGCCAGCAGTCCCCTTTGGCTAATCCGGGAGCAGTACTTC.

This clonotype occurred a few times. V usage is TRBV5-5 and J usage is TRBJ2-7, with unresolved D. V was trimmed by 0 bases and J by 5 bases, leaving 15 bases between them. The CDR3 length is 15 residues. Germline values: CDR1 SGHKS, CDR2 YYEKEE (reference sequence). This CDR3 reads CASSLAGPSTNEQYF. The CDR3 nucleotides are TGTGCCAGCAGCTTGGCCGGTCCCAGCACAAACGAGCAGTACTTC. Full variable domain (remainder filled in from reference TRBV5-5 and TRBJ2-7): DAGVTQSPTHLIKTRGQQVTLRCSPISGHKSVSWYQQVLGQGPQFIFQYYEKEERGRGNFPDRFSARQFPNYSSELNVNALLLGDSALYLCASSLAGPSTNEQYFGPGTRLTVT.

This clonotype has just a few counts. The rearrangement joins TRBV5-1 to TRBJ2-1; 11 bases agree with TRBD2. CDR1 and CDR2 from the germline V gene are SGHRS and YFSETQ. Unmatched junction bases numbered 4, after V lost 4 bases and J lost 7 bases. This CDR3 is 14 amino acids long. The CDR3 here is CASSERLAGNEQFF. The DNA for the CDR3 is TGCGCCAGCAGCGAAAGACTAGCGGGGAATGAGCAGTTCTTC.

The V and J genes are TRBV29-1 and TRBJ1-1; D is perhaps TRBD1 (6 bases). The germline CDR1 and CDR2 sequences are SQVTM and ANQGSEA. This CDR3 comprises 16 residues. V dropped 4 bases and J dropped 0 bases, with 18 bases sitting between them. For the CDR3, the DNA is TGCAGCGTTGTCAGGGGTGGAGGGAGTCTGAACACTGAAGCTTTCTTT. This translates into CSVVRGGGSLNTEAFF.

This chain links TRBV20-1 with TRBJ1-1; no reliable D call. Between the trimmed V and J ends, which lost 1 base and 11 bases, there was a span of 26 bases. The CDR3 runs 16 residues. Per germline, CDR1 DFQATT and CDR2 SNEGSKA (reference sequence). CDR3: CSARVPPDRGERAAFF. The CDR3 DNA reads TGCAGTGCTAGAGTCCCCCCCGATCGTGGGGAGAGGGCTGCTTTCTTT.

This clonotype has just a few counts. V gene TRBV20-1 combines with J gene TRBJ2-1; D remains unclear. CDR1 is DFQATT, CDR2 SNEGSKA, per germline (reference sequence). Trimming stripped 0 bases from V and 6 bases from J, with 12 bases between. The length of the CDR3 is 14 residues. The CDR3 protein is CSARDRRLSNEQFF. The CDR3, as DNA: TGCAGTGCTAGAGATCGGCGGCTGTCCAATGAGCAGTTCTTC.

The V call is TRBV12-3 or TRBV12-4, the J call TRBJ2-1; D uncertain. The CDR3 has 14 residues. The V gene lost 0 bases and the J gene lost 9 bases, with 12 bases spanning the gap. CDR3 loop: CASSLAPALGEQFF. The CDR3 DNA reads as TGTGCCAGCAGTTTAGCGCCGGCTCTGGGTGAGCAGTTCTTC.

The chain couples TRBV6-2 or TRBV6-3 to TRBJ2-7; 9 nucleotides match TRBD1. CDR1 and CDR2 (germline): MNHEY, SVGEGT. J gave up 3 bases and V 5 bases, and 11 bases lay outside the gene matches. The CDR3 contains 16 residues. CDR3 bases: TGTGCCAGCAGTCACCCTTTGGACAGGGGCGACTACGAGCAGTACTTC. Amino acids: CASSHPLDRGDYEQYF.

Written as DNA, the CDR3 is TGTGCCAGCAGTGCCCAGGGAGGTTACGCCACTGAAGCTTTCTTT. It yields the protein CASSAQGGYATEAFF. This chain connects TRBV6-1 to TRBJ1-1, with a possible D match to TRBD1 (5 bases). Trimming left V 4 bases short and J 4 bases short, with 16 bases between. The CDR3 spans 15 residues. Germline V gives CDR1 MNHNS, CDR2 SASEGT.